The present T cell receptor beta chain was sequenced within a study of blood T cell repertoires in COVID-19. With 5 bases removed from V and 1 base from J, the gap between germline ends came to 8 bases. This CDR3 has 13 residues. Original handling: By means of reference gene primer amplification, nucleated cell counts were estimated. Assay used: immunoSEQ multiplex PCR; TCRdb lists only in-frame clones, some missing. The DNA gave D and trimming, while V, J and clone size come from that table. Of around 500,000 clones listed, 70% to 90% are singletons. Remarks on this clone: This sample also contains other DNA sequences that code for the same CDR3.

This chain connects TRBV12-3 or TRBV12-4 to TRBJ2-5; tentatively, D is TRBD2 (6 bases). Sequenced input: PBMCs or T cells enriched from blood (not recorded which). The TCR was taken from a woman aged 35 to 49 who had recovered from COVID-19. As DNA, the CDR3 is TGTGCCAGCAGTGGGGGACTCCAAGAGACCCAGTACTTC. Translated: CASSGGLQETQYF.